This TCR beta chain is drawn from a study of CD8 T cells in ankylosing spondylitis. Regarding the study as a whole: In reactive arthritis synovial fluid and blood, some motif variants had been reported before. One TCR beta motif, made up of roughly 8 highly homologous variants, appeared characteristic of ankylosing spondylitis blood.

With molecular barcodes, quantitative 5'-RACE was used to make the TCR beta libraries. In TCRdb, the 5' RACE reads were re-called with MiXCR into one record per CDR3 protein. The sample contains some 330,000 distinct CDR3 sequences, approximately 8.2% of which appear only once. The V gene end was trimmed by 3 bases and the J gene end by 6 bases; junction bases not matched to a gene: 7. This CDR3 is built from 15 residues. CDR1 is LNHNV and CDR2 is YYDKDF in the germline V gene (reference sequence). This clonotype was found a few times. Its specificity is unknown. Sequencing used blood, either unsorted or a sorted T cell fraction (not recorded which). V gene TRBV15 combines with J gene TRBJ2-1, with 8 bases that match TRBD1. This clonotype originated in a male donor with ankylosing spondylitis. CDR3 in DNA: TGTGCCACCAGCAGTGGACAGGGTTTTGGCAATGAGCAGTTCTTC. As protein: CATSSGQGFGNEQFF.